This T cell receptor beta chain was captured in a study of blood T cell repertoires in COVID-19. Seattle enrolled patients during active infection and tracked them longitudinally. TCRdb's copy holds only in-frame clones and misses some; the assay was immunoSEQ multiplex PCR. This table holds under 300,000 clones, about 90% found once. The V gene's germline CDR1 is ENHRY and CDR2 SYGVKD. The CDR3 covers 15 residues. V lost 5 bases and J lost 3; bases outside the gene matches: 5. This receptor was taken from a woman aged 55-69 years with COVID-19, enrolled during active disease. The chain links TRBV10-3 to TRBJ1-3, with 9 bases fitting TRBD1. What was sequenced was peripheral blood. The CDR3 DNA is TGTGCCATCAGTACAGGGGGCGTTTTTGGAAACACCATATATTTT. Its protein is CAISTGGVFGNTIYF.